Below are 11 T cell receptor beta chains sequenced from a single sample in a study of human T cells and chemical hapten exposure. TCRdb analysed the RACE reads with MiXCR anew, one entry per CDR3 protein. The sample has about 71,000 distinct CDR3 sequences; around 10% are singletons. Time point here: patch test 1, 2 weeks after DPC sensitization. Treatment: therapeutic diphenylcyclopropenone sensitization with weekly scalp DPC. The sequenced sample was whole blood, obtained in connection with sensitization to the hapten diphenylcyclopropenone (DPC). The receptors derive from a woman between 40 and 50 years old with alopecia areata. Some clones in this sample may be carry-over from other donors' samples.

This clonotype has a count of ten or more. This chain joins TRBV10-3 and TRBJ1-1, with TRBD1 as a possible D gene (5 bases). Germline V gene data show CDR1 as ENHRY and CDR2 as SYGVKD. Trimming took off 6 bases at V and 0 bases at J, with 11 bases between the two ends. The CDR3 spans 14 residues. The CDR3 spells CAISDRAVNTEAFF. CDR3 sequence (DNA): TGTGCCATCAGCGACAGAGCGGTGAACACTGAAGCTTTCTTT.

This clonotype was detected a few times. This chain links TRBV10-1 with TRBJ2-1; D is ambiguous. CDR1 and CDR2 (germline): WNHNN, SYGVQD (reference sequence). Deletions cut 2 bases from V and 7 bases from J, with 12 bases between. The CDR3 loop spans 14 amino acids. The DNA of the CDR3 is TGCGCCAGCAGTGAGATTTTGGGTAATAATGAGCAGTTCTTC. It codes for CASSEILGNNEQFF.

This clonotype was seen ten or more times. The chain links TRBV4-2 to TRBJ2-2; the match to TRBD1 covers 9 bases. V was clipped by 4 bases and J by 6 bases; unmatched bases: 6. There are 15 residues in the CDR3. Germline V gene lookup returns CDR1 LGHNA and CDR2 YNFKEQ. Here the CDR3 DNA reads TGTGCCAGCAGCCCAACGGGACAGGGCGCCGGGGAGCTGTTTTTT. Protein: CASSPTGQGAGELFF.

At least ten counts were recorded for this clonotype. The CDR3 region has the DNA TGCGCCAGCAGCCCTATGGGAGTAGCCACTGAAGCTTTCTTT. Its translation is CASSPMGVATEAFF. This chain uses TRBV5-1 with TRBJ1-1; D unclear. The CDR3 totals 14 residues. Germline CDR1 is SGHRS and CDR2 is YFSETQ. V shed 4 bases and J shed 4 bases, with 14 bases lying between them.

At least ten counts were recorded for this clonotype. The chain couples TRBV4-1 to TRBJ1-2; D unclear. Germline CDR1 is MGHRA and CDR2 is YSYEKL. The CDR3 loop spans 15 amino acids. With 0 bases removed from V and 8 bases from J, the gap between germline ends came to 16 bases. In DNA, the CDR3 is TGCGCCAGCAGCCAAGAGCACCCCTTTACGGGGGGCTACACCTTC. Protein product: CASSQEHPFTGGYTF.

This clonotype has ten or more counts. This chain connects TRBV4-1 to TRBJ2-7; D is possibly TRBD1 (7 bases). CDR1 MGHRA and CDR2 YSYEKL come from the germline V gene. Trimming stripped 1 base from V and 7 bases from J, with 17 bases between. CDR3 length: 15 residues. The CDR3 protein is CASSQVQGGLWEQYF. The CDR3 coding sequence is TGCGCCAGCAGCCAAGTTCAGGGGGGCCTGTGGGAGCAGTACTTC.

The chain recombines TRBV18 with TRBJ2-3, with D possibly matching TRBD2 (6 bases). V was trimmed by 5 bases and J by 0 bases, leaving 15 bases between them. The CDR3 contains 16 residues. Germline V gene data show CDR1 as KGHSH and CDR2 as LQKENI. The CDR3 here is CASSRLVGGSTDTQYF. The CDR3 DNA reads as TGTGCCAGCTCAAGACTAGTGGGGGGAAGCACAGATACGCAGTATTTT.

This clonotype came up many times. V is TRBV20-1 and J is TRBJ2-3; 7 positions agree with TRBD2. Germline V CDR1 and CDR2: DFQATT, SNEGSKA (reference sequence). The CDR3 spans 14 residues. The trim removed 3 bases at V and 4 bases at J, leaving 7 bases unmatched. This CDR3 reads CSASYGEGPDTQYF. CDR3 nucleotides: TGCAGTGCTAGTTACGGGGAGGGCCCAGATACGCAGTATTTT.

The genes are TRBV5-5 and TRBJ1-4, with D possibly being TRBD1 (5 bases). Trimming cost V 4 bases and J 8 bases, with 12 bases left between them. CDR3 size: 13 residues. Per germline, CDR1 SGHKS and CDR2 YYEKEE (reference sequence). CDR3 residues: CASSQRGEEKLFF. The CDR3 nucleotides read TGTGCCAGCAGCCAACGAGGGGAGGAAAAACTGTTTTTT. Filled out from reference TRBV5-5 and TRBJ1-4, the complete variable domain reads DAGVTQSPTHLIKTRGQQVTLRCSPISGHKSVSWYQQVLGQGPQFIFQYYEKEERGRGNFPDRFSARQFPNYSSELNVNALLLGDSALYLCASSQRGEEKLFFGSGTQLSVL.

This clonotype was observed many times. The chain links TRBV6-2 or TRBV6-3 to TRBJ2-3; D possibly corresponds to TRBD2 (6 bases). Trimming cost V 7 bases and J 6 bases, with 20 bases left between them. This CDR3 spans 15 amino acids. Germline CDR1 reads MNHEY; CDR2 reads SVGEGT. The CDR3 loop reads CASTPRAGWLDTQYF. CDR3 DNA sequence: TGTGCCAGCACCCCGCGGGCGGGGTGGTTGGATACGCAGTATTTT.

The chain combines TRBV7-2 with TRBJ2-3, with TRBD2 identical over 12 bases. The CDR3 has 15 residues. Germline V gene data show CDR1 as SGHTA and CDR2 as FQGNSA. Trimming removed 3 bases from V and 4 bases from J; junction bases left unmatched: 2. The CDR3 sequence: CASSFRLAGADTQYF. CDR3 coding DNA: TGTGCCAGCAGCTTCCGACTAGCGGGGGCAGATACGCAGTATTTT.